This TCR beta chain was recorded in a study of cytomegalovirus exposure and HLA in healthy donors. The CDR3 length is 11 residues. Germline values: CDR1 MDHEN, CDR2 SYDVKM. V dropped 7 bases and J dropped 4 bases, with 6 bases sitting between them. Vbeta (60) and Jbeta (13) primers were used in the PCR. Libraries were prepared by immunoSEQ multiplex PCR; TCRdb keeps only in-frame clonotypes and omits some of them. The sample yields about 130,000 clones, over 75% seen once. Remarks on this clone: Its antigen is as yet unknown.

Whole-study results and caveats: Some V segments could not be told apart, so they were left out, TRBV6-2 and TRBV6-3 among them. Trimming of TCR beta V- and J-genes showed a link, identified in a later analysis, to a missense DCLRE1C variant. According to a later analysis, donors in an Asian-associated ancestry cluster reportedly had fewer N-insertions than the roughly 660-donor mean.

This sequence originates from a man aged 50 to 59 in good health and CMV-seronegative. The sample was PBMCs. V and J are TRBV28 and TRBJ2-3; D unclear. The CDR3 region is CASNGPDTQYF. Here the CDR3 DNA reads TGTGCCAGCAATGGCCCAGATACGCAGTATTTT.